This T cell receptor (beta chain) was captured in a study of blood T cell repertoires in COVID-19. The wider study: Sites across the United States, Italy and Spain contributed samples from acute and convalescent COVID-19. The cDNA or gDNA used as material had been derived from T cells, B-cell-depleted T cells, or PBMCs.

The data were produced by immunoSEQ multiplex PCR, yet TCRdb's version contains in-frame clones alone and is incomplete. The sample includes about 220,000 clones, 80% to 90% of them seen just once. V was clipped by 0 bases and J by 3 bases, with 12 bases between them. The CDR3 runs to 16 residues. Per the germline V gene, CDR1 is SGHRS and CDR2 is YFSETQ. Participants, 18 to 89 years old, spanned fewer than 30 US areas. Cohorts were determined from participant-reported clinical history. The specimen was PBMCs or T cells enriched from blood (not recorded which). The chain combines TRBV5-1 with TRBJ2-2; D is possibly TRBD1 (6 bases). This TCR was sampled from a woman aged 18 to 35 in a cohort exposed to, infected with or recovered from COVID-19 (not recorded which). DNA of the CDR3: TGCGCCAGCAGCTTGGGCCCGGCAGGGGACACCGGGGAGCTGTTTTTT. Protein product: CASSLGPAGDTGELFF.